The entry below describes one T cell receptor (beta chain). Its antigen is not known. This table comes from immunoSEQ multiplex PCR, and its TCRdb copy is limited to in-frame clones, with some not included. The data hold some 84,000 clones, with approximately 83% observed a single time. This CDR3 spans 13 amino acids. V lost 5 bases to trimming and J lost 3 bases, with 11 bases between them. Germline V lookup: CDR1 GTSNPN, CDR2 SVGIG (reference sequence). This sample is drawn from a study of T cell responses to AZD1222 COVID-19 vaccine. Overall study results and limits: An increase in Spike-specific TCR breadth and depth was observed after two AZD1222 doses. Regions 160-218 and 743-854 held dominance among vaccine-associated CD4 TCRs, which spanned spike. Repertoire sampling occurred only after the peak T cell response. Unmutated variant regions reportedly attract nearly half of all spike-specific TCRs.

The rearrangement joins TRBV30 to TRBJ1-5; D is unclear. The clonotype comes from an adult in good health. Here the sequenced sample was peripheral blood, taken on day 0 of AZD1222 vaccination. The CDR3 loop is CAWSREFNQPQHF. In DNA, the CDR3 is TGTGCCTGGTCCCGGGAGTTCAATCAGCCCCAGCATTTT.